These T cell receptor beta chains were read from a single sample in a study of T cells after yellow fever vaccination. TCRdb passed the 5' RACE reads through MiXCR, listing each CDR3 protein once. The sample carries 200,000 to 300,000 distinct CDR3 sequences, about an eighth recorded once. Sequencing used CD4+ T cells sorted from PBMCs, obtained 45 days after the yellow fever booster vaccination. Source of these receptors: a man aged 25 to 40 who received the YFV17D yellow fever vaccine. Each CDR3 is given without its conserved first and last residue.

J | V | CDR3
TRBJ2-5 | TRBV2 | ASSPSLAGQETQY
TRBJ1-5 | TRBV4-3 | ASSRDRGGDQPQH
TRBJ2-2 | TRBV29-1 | SVDRGAGELF
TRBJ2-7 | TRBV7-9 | AVRGDSAYEQY
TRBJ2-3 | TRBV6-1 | ASSWNRGSTDTQY
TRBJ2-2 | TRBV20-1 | SATPKTGELF
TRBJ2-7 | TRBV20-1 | SAREGAREQY
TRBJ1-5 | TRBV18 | ASSPESSNQPQH
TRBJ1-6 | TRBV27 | ASSFWGNSPLH
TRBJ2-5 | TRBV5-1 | ASSPGPSETQY
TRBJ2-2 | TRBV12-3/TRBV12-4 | ASSGGTGPAGELF
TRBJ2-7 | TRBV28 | ASSGLAYEQY
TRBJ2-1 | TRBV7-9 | ASSLAGVLNEQF
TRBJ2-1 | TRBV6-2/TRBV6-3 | ASFQGQSAYNEQF
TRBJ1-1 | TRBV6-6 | ASSYSEISEAF
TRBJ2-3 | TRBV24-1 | ATSDPPWASGSGTQY
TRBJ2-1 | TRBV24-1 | ATGRLAGNNEQF
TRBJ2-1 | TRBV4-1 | ASSQDTGFEQF
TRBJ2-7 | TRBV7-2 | ASSLGQTSYEQY
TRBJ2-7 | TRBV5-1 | ASSLVSGPYEQY
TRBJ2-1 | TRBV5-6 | ASSLAGGRGNEQF
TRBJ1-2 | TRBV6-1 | ASSPGIGQNYGYT
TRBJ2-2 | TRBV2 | ASLAGGKTGELF
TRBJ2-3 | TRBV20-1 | SAKPITDTQY
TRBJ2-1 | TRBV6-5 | ASTSRDEQF
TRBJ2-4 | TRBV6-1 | ASRDSLAKNIQY
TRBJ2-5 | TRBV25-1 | ASSESTQETQY
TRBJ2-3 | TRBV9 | ASSAPREGAVPDTQY
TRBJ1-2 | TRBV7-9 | ASSLGGTGSGYT
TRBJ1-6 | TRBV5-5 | ASSFVTADSPLH
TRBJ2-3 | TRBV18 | ASSPRGARTDTQY
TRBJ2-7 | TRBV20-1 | SARARPDWEQY
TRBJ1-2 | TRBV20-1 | SARARAGIKDGYT
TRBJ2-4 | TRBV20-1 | SARVGQLAKNIQY
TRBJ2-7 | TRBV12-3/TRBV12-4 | ASSFLRDRGHEQY
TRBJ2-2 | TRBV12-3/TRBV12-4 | ASTRQTDGELF
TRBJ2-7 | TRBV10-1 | ASSESGSYEQY
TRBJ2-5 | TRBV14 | ASNLPGRKETQY
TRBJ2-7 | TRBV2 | ASGRQGAQEQY
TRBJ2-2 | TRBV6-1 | ASRIDGARVYTGELF